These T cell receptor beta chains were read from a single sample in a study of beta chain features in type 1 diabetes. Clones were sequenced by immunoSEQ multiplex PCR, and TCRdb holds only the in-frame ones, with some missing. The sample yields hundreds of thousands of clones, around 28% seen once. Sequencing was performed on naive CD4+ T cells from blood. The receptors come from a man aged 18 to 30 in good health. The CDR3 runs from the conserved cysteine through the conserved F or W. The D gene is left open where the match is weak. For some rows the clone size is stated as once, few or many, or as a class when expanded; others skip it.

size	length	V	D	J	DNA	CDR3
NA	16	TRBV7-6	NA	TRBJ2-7	TGTGCCAGCAGCTTAGTTCATTCGACGGAAAACTACGAGCAGTACTTC	CASSLVHSTENYEQYF
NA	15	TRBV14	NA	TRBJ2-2	TGTGCCAGCAGCGTCCGGGACTTTGGGTTCGGGGAGCTGTTTTTT	CASSVRDFGFGELFF
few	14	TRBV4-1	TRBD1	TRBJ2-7	TGCGCCAGCAGCCAGCGGACAGGGTGGGACGAGCAGTACTTC	CASSQRTGWDEQYF
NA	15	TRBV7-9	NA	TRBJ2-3	TGTGCCAGCAGCTTAGAGGGTCCTAGCACAGATACGCAGTATTTT	CASSLEGPSTDTQYF
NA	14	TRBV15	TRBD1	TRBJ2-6	TGTGCCACCAGCGGGACAGCTGGGGCCAACGTCCTGACTTTC	CATSGTAGANVLTF
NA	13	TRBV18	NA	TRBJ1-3	TGTGCCAGCTCACCAGACCTCCGAGACACCATATATTTT	CASSPDLRDTIYF
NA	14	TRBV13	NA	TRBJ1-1	TGTGCCAGCAGCTTAGGACAGGAGAACACTGAAGCTTTCTTT	CASSLGQENTEAFF
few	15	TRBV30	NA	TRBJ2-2	TGTGCCTGGAGTTCCGGGGTCGGGCAGACCGGGGAGCTGTTTTTT	CAWSSGVGQTGELFF
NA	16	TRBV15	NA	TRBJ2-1	TGTGCCACCAGCGTGGGGCGGGTTCCGGAACACAATGAGCAGTTCTTC	CATSVGRVPEHNEQFF
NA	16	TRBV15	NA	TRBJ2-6	TGTGCCACCAGCAGAGAGATGAGGGCTGGGGCCAACGTCCTGACTTTC	CATSREMRAGANVLTF
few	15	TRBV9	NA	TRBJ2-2	TGTGCCAGCAGCGTCCAGACTTCGAACACCGGGGAGCTGTTTTTT	CASSVQTSNTGELFF
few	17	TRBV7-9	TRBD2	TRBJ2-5	TGTGCCAGCAGCTCAGACCGACTAGCGGGAGGTTTAGAGACCCAGTACTTC	CASSSDRLAGGLETQYF
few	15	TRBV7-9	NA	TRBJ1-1	TGTGCCAGCAGCTTCTCAGGGTCCGCGAACACTGAAGCTTTCTTT	CASSFSGSANTEAFF
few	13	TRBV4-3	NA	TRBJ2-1	TGCGCCAGCAGCATTCGAACTAGCAATGAGCAGTTCTTC	CASSIRTSNEQFF
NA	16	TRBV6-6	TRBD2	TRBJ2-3	TGTGCCAGCAGTTACGGGACTAGCGGGAGTACAGATACGCAGTATTTT	CASSYGTSGSTDTQYF
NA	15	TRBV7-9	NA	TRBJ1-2	TGTGCCAGCAGCAACGAGGGGGAACGAGGCTATGGCTACACCTTC	CASSNEGERGYGYTF
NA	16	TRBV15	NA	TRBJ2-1	TGTGCCACCAGCAGGGGCAGGACTGGGGGTTACAATGAGCAGTTCTTC	CATSRGRTGGYNEQFF
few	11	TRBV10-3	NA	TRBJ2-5	TGTGCCATCAGTGACCAAGAGACCCAGTACTTC	CAISDQETQYF
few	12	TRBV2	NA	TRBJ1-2	TGTGCCAGCAGTGAAGCGGACTATGGCTACACCTTC	CASSEADYGYTF
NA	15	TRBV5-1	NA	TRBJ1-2	TGCGCCAGCAGCTCGACCGGGCAGGTCCCCTATGGCTACACCTTC	CASSSTGQVPYGYTF
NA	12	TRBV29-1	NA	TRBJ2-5	TGCAGCGCCCGACCCCCTTCGGGGACCCAGTACTTC	CSARPPSGTQYF
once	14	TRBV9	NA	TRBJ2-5	TGTGCCAGCAGCGTAGACGCATCCGCGGCGACCCAGTACTTC	CASSVDASAATQYF
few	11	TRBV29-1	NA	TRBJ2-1	TGCAGCGTTGAATGGAGGCCTGAGCAGTTCTTC	CSVEWRPEQFF
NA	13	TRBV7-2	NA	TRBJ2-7	TGTGCCAGCAGCTTAGACCTTAACTACGAGCAGTACTTC	CASSLDLNYEQYF
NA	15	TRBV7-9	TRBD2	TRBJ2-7	TGTGCCAGCAGCGATACGACTAGCGGGAGAAGAGAGCAGTACTTC	CASSDTTSGRREQYF
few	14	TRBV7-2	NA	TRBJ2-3	TGTGCCAGCAGCCCTCTCGGTAGCACAGATACGCAGTATTTT	CASSPLGSTDTQYF
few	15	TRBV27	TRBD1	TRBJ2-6	TGTGCCAGCGGTAGACAGGGCTCTGGGGCCAACGTCCTGACTTTC	CASGRQGSGANVLTF
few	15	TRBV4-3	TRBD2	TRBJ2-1	TGCGCCAGCAGCGGGGCCCCGGGACTAGCGGGAGGGCTGTTCTTC	CASSGAPGLAGGLFF
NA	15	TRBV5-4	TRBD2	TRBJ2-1	TGTGCCAGCAGCTCTACTAGCGGGAATTACAATGAGCAGTTCTTC	CASSSTSGNYNEQFF
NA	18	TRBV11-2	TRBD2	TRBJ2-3	TGTGCCAGCAGCCTCCGACTAGCGGGAGGGCCTAGCACAGATACGCAGTATTTT	CASSLRLAGGPSTDTQYF
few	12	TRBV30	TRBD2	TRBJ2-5	TGTGCCTGGAGTGGCGGGAGCAAGACCCAGTACTTC	CAWSGGSKTQYF
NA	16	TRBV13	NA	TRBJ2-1	TGTGCCAGCAGCTTAGGCCTTCTGACATCCTACAATGAGCAGTTCTTC	CASSLGLLTSYNEQFF
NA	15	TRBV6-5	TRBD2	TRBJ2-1	TGTGCCAGCAGTTCGAGCGGGAGACGCCCCAGTGAGCAGTTCTTC	CASSSSGRRPSEQFF
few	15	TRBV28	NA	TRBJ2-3	TGTGCCAGCAGTCCGATCGGGATTATGACAGATACGCAGTATTTT	CASSPIGIMTDTQYF
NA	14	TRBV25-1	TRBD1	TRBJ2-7	TGTGCCAGCACCCGTGGACAGGGCCCCTACGAGCAGTACTTC	CASTRGQGPYEQYF
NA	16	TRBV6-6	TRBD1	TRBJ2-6	TGTGCCAGCAGATCACAGGGGAGTGCTGGGGCCAACGTCCTGACTTTC	CASRSQGSAGANVLTF
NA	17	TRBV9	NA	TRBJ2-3	TGTGCCAGCAGCGTAGCTCTCCGGGCTTCTAGCACAGATACGCAGTATTTT	CASSVALRASSTDTQYF
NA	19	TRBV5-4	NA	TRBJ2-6	TGTGCCAGCAGCTTGGGACGGATTTTATTAAGCTCTGGGGCCAACGTCCTGACTTTC	CASSLGRILLSSGANVLTF
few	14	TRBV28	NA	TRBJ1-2	TGTGCCAGCAGTTCGGGACACTCAACCTATGGCTACACCTTC	CASSSGHSTYGYTF
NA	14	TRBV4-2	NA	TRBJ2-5	TGTGCCAGCAGCCACGCGCCAGCTCAAGAGACCCAGTACTTC	CASSHAPAQETQYF
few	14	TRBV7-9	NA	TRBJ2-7	TGTGCCAGCAGCTTGAGGTTTCAGCCCTACGAGCAGTACTTC	CASSLRFQPYEQYF
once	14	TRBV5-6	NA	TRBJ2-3	TGTGCCAGCAGCTTGGAAGACGGGACAGATACGCAGTATTTT	CASSLEDGTDTQYF
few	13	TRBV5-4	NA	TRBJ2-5	TGTGCCAGCAGCTCTGAGGCCCAAGAGACCCAGTACTTC	CASSSEAQETQYF
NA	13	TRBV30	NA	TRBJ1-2	TGTGCCTGGAGTGTATTAAGGGGCTATGGCTACACCTTC	CAWSVLRGYGYTF
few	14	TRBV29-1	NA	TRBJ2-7	TGCAGCGTTCGGGGAACGTATAATTCGGACGAGCAGTACTTC	CSVRGTYNSDEQYF
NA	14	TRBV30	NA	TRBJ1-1	TGTGCCTGGTCCCACGACCGGGGGAACACTGAAGCTTTCTTT	CAWSHDRGNTEAFF
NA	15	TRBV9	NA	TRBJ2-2	TGTGCCAGCAGCGTCGGGGCAGCCGGCACCGGGGAGCTGTTTTTT	CASSVGAAGTGELFF
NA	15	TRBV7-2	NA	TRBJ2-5	TGTGCCAGCAGCCCATCTTGGCGGGGCCAAGAGACCCAGTACTTC	CASSPSWRGQETQYF
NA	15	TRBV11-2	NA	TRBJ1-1	TGTGCCAGCAGCTTAATCCGGGGAGGGAACACTGAAGCTTTCTTT	CASSLIRGGNTEAFF
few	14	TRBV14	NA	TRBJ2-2	TGTGCCAGCAGCCAACAGACAAAAACCGGGGAGCTGTTTTTT	CASSQQTKTGELFF
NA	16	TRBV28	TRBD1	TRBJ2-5	TGTGCCAGCAGTTTTTCGACAGGGGAATTGAAAGAGACCCAGTACTTC	CASSFSTGELKETQYF
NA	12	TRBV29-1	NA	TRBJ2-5	TGCAGCGCGCGGACAGACCAAGAGACCCAGTACTTC	CSARTDQETQYF
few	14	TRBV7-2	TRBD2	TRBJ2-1	TGTGCCAGCAGCCCCGGACTAGCGGCCGGTGAGCAGTTCTTC	CASSPGLAAGEQFF
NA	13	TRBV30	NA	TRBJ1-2	TGTGCCTGGAGTGTACAAGGGGGGTATGGCTACACCTTC	CAWSVQGGYGYTF